The source of this T cell receptor (beta chain) is a study of blood T cells in healthy people across ages. V dropped 1 base and J dropped 3; count of bases not matched to a gene: 9. Germline V CDR1 and CDR2: DFQATT, SNEGSKA (reference sequence). The CDR3 length is 17 residues. A second PCR, run for about 7 to 11 cycles, used a sample-barcoded 5' primer plus a J-beta primer mix. TCRdb analysed the 5' RACE reads with MiXCR anew, one entry per CDR3 protein. The sample has about 680,000 distinct CDR3 sequences; roughly 49% are singletons. The J gene is TRBJ1-6, the V gene TRBV20-1; 7 positions agree with TRBD1. The sample consisted of blood. The receptor was isolated from a woman aged 55-69 years in good health. CDR3 sequence: CSARGGVTGDYNSPLHF. DNA of the CDR3: TGCAGTGCTAGAGGGGGCGTTACAGGGGACTATAATTCACCCCTCCACTTT.